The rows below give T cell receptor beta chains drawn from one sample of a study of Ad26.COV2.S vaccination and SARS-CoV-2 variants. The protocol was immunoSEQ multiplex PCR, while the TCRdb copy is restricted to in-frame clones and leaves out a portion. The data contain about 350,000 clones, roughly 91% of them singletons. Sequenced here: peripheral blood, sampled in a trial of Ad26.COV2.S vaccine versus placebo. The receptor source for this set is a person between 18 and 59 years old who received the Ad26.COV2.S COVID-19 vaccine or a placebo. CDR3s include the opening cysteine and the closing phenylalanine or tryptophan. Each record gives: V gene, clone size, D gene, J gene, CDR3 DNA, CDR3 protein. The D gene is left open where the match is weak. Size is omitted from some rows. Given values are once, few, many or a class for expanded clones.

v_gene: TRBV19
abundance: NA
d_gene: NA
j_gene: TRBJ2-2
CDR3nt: TGTGCCAGTAGACCCCACCTATCGAACACCGGGGAGCTGTTTTTT
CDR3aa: CASRPHLSNTGELFF

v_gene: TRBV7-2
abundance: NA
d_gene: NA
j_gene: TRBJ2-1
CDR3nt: TGTGCCAGCAGCTTCGGAGGGCATGAGCAGTTCTTC
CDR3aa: CASSFGGHEQFF

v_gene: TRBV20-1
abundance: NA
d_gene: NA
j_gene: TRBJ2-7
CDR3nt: TGCAGTGCTAGAGATGGCTACGAGCAGTACTTC
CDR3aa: CSARDGYEQYF

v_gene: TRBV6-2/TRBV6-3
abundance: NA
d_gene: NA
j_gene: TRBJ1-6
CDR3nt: TGTGCCAGCAGTTTGGATAATTCACCCCTCCACTTT
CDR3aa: CASSLDNSPLHF

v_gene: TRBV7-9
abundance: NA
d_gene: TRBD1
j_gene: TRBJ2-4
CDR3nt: TGTGCCAGCAGCCCCGGGACAGGGAGAGCCAAAAACATTCAGTACTTC
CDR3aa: CASSPGTGRAKNIQYF

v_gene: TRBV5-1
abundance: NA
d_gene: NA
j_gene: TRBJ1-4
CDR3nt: TGCGCCAGCAGCTTGGAGGGGGACCATGTTAATGAAAAACTGTTTTTT
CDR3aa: CASSLEGDHVNEKLFF

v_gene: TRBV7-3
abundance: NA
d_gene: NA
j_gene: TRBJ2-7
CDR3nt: TGTGCCAGCAGCGCCCGACCCTCAGACGAGCAGTACTTC
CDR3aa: CASSARPSDEQYF

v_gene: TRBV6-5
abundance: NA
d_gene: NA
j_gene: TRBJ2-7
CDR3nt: TGTGCCAGCAGTTACTCTGAGACAGCTTCCTACGAGCAGTACTTC
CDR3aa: CASSYSETASYEQYF

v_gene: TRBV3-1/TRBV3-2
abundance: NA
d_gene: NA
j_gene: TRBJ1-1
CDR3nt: TGTGCCAGCAGCCGGGGGTCAGTTGCGTGGACTGAAGCTTTCTTT
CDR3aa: CASSRGSVAWTEAFF

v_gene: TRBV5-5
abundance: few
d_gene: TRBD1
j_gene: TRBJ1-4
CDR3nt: TGTGCCAGCAGCATCCGGGACAGGGGAGTTAATGAAAAACTGTTTTTT
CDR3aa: CASSIRDRGVNEKLFF

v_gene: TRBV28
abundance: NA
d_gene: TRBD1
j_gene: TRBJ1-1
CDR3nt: TGTGCCAGCAGTTTACGGACAGGGGCTGGACCCCAGGTGGCTTTCTTT
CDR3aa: CASSLRTGAGPQVAFF

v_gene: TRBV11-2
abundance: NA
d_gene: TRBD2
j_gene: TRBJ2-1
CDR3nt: TGTGCCAGCAGCTTAGTGTGGGACTATTTTCATGAGCAGTTCTTC
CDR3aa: CASSLVWDYFHEQFF

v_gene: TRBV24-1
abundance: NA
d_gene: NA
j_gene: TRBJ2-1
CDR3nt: TGTGCCACCAGCGGGGACCCCTACAATGAGCAGTTCTTC
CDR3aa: CATSGDPYNEQFF

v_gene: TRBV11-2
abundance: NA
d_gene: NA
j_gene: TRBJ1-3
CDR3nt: TGTGCCAGCAGCCTACCGGGACGTAAGAGCTCTGGAAACACCATATATTTT
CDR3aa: CASSLPGRKSSGNTIYF

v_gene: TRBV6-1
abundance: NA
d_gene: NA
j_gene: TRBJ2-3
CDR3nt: TGTGCCAGCAGTGAAGGGACTTCAGATACGCAGTATTTT
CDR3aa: CASSEGTSDTQYF

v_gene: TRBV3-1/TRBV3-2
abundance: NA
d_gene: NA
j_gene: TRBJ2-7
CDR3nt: TGTGCCAGCAGCCAAGTCCCACAGGGATCGCAAGAGCAGTACTTC
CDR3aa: CASSQVPQGSQEQYF

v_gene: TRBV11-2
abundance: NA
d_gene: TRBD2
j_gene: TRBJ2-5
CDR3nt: TGTGCCAGCAGCACTAGCGACCAAGAGACCCAGTACTTC
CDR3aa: CASSTSDQETQYF